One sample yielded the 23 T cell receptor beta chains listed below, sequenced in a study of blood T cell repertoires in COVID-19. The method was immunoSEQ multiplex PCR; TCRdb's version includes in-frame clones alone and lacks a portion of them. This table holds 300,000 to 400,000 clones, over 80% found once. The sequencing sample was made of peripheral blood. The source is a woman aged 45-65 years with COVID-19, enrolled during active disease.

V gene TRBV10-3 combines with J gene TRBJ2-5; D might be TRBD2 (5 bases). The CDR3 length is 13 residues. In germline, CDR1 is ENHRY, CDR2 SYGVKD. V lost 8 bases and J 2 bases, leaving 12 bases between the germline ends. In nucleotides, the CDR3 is TGTGCCATCGGTTCCGGGAAGCAAGAGACCCAGTACTTC. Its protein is CAIGSGKQETQYF.

The CDR3 loop reads CASSLYNFAGANVLTF. The CDR3 DNA follows: TGTGCCAGCAGCCTTTATAATTTCGCTGGGGCCAACGTCCTGACTTTC. The chain links TRBV3-1 (or the pseudogene TRBV3-2) to TRBJ2-6; D remains ambiguous. This CDR3 has 16 residues. Germline CDR1 reads LGHDT; CDR2 reads YNNKEL (reference sequence). Trimming took off 4 bases at V and 2 bases at J, with 12 bases between the two ends.

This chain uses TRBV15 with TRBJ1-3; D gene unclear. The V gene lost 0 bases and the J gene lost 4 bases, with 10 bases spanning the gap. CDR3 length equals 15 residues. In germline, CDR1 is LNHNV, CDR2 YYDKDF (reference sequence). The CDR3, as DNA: TGTGCCACCAGCAGAGAAGGAGGTACCGGAAACACCATATATTTT. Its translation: CATSREGGTGNTIYF.

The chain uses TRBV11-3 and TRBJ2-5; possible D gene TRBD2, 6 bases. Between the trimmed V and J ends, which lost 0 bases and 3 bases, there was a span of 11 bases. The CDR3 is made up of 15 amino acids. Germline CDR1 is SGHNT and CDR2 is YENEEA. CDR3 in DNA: TGTGCCAGCAGCTTAGATTTGGGGGAGGAAGAGACCCAGTACTTC. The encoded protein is CASSLDLGEEETQYF.

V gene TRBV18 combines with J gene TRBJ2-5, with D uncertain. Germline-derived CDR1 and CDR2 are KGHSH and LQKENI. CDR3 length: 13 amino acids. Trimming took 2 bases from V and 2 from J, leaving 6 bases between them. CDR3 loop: CASSPGSQETQYF. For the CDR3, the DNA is TGTGCCAGCTCACCAGGCTCTCAAGAGACCCAGTACTTC.

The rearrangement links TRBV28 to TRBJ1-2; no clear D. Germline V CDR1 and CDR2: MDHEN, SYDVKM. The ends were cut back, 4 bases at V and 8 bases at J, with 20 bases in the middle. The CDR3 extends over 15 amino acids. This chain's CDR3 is CASSYTPTAVVGYTF. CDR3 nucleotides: TGTGCCAGCAGTTACACTCCGACGGCGGTAGTAGGCTACACCTTC.

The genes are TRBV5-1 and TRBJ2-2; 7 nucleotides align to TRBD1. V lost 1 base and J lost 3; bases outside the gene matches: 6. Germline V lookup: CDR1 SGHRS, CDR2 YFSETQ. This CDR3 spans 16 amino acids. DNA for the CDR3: TGCGCCAGCAGCTTGTTGGGACAGACACACACCGGGGAGCTGTTTTTT. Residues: CASSLLGQTHTGELFF.

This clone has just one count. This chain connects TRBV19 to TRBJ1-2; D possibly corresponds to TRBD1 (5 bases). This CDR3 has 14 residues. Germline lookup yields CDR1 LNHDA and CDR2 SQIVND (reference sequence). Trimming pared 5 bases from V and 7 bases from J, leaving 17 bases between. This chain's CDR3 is CASSGTPQPFGYTF. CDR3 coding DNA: TGTGCCAGTAGTGGGACTCCGCAACCCTTTGGCTACACCTTC.

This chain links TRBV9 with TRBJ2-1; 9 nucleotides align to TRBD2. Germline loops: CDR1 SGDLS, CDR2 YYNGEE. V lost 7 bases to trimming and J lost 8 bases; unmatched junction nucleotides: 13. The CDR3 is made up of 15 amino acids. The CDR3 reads CASELRAGGGDEQFF. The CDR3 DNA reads TGTGCCAGCGAACTCCGAGCGGGAGGCGGCGATGAGCAGTTCTTC.

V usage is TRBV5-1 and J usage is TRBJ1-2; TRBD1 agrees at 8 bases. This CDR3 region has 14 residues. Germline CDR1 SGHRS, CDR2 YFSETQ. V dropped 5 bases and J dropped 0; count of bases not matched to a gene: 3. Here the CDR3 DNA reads TGCGCCAGCAGAGGGACAGGCCCTAACTATGGCTACACCTTC. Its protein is CASRGTGPNYGYTF.

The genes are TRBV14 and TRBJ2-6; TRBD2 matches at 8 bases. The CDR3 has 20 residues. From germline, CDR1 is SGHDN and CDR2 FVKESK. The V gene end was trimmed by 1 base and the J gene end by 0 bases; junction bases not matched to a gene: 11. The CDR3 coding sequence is TGTGCCAGCAGCCAAGTACGTTGGGACGGGAGGGCCTCTGGGGCCAACGTCCTGACTTTC. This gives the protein CASSQVRWDGRASGANVLTF.

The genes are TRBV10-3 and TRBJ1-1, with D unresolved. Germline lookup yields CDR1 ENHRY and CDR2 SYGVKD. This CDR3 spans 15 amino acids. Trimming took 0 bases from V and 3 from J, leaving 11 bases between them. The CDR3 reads CAISESDGMDTEAFF. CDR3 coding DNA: TGTGCCATCAGTGAGTCAGACGGGATGGACACTGAAGCTTTCTTT.

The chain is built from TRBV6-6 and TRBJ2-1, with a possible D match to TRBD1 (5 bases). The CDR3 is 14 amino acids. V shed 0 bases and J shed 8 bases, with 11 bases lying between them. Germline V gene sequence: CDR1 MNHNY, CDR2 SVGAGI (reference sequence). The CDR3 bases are TGTGCCAGCAGTTACTCGGGTCAGGGCTATGAGCAGTTCTTC. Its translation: CASSYSGQGYEQFF.

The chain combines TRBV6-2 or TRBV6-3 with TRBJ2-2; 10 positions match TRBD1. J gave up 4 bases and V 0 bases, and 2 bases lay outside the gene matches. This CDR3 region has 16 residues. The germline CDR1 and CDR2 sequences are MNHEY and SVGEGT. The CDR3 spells CASSYSRTGGTGELFF. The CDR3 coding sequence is TGTGCCAGCAGTTACTCGCGGACAGGGGGCACCGGGGAGCTGTTTTTT.

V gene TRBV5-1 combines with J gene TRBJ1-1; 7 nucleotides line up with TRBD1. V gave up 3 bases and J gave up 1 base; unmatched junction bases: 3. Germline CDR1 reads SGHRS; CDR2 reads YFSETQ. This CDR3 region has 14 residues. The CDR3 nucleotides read TGCGCCAGCAGCTCCCGGACAGGGAACACTGAAGCTTTCTTT. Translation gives CASSSRTGNTEAFF.

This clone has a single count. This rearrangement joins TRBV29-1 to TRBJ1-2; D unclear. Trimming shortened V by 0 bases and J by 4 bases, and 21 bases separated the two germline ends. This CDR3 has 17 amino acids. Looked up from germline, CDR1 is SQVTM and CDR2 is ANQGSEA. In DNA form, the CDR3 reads TGCAGCGTTGAAGATCCAGGCATTCTTGATCGACCCTATGGCTACACCTTC. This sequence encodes CSVEDPGILDRPYGYTF.

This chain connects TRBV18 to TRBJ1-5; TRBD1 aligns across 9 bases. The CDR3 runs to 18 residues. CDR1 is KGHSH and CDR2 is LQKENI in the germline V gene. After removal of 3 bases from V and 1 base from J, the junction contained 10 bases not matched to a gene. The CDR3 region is CASSPRDRDSWSNQPQHF. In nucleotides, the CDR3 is TGTGCCAGCTCACCTCGGGACAGGGATAGTTGGAGCAATCAGCCCCAGCATTTT.

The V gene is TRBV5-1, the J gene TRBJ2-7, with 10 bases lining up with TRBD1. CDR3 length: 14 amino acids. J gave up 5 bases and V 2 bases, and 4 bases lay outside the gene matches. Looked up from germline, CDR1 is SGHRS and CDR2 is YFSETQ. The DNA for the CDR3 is TGCGCCAGCAGCTTTCAGGGACAGGGGAACGAGCAGTACTTC. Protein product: CASSFQGQGNEQYF.

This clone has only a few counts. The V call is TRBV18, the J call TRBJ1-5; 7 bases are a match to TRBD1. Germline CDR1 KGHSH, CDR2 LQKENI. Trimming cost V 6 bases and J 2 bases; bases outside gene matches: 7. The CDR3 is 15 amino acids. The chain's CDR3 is CASSLTGSGNQPQHF. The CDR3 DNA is TGTGCCAGCTCCTTGACAGGGTCGGGCAATCAGCCCCAGCATTTT.

The CDR3: CASSLDSRLQYF. The CDR3 DNA sequence: TGCGCCAGCAGCTTGGACAGCCGCCTACAGTACTTC. The chain couples TRBV5-1 to TRBJ2-7; D is unclear. Germline V gives CDR1 SGHRS, CDR2 YFSETQ. V dropped 0 bases and J dropped 10 bases, with 11 bases sitting between them. This CDR3 region has 12 residues.

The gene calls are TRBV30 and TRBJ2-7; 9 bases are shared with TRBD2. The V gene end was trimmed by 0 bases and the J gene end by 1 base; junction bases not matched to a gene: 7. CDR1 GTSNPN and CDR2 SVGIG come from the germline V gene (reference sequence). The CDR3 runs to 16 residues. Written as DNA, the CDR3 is TGTGCCTGGAGTGTACGACTAGCGGTAAATTCCTACGAGCAGTACTTC. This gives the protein CAWSVRLAVNSYEQYF.

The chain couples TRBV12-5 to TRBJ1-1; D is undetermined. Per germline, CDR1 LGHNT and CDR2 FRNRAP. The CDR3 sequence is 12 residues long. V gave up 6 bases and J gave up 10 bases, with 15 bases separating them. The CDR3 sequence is CASGREFGVAFF. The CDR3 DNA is TGTGCTAGTGGAAGGGAATTCGGGGTAGCTTTCTTT.

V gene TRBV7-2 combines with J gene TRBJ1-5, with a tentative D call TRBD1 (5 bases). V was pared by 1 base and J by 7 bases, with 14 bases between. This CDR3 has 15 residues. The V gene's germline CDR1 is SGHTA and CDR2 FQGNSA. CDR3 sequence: CASSLGGMTNQPQHF. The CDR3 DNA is TGTGCCAGCAGCTTAGGGGGCATGACGAACCAGCCCCAGCATTTT.